This T cell receptor beta chain originates from a study of neurological immune-mediated disorders. This clonotype was detected many times. Sorted libraries came from approximately 1 million CD4+ or CD8+ T cells. A 10-nucleotide random UMI tagged transcripts in template-switch 5'RACE cDNA synthesis. TCRdb recomputed calls from the 5' RACE reads with MiXCR, one row per CDR3 protein. The sample consists of thousands of distinct CDR3 sequences, 20% to 25% of them appearing once. The sample consisted of CD8+ T cells from blood. The receptor was isolated from an older woman with HTLV-1-associated myelopathy (HAM/TSP).

CDR3: CASSQDEGTEAFF. CDR3 bases: TGCGCCAGCAGCCAAGATGAAGGCACTGAAGCTTTCTTT. The chain employs TRBV4-1 and TRBJ1-1; D ambiguous. CDR3 length: 13 amino acids. CDR1 MGHRA and CDR2 YSYEKL come from the germline V gene. The germline V and J ends were trimmed by 0 bases and 4 bases, with 6 bases remaining between them.